This TCR beta chain came from a study of blood T cell repertoires in COVID-19. Turning to the study itself: The United States, Italy and Spain were the sources of the acute and convalescent COVID-19 samples. PBMCs, B-cell-depleted T cells, or T cells were the source of the cDNA or gDNA that made up the material.

The germline V gene has CDR1 SGHRS and CDR2 YFSETQ. The V and J ends lost 0 bases and 0 bases, in that order; junction bases with no gene match: 2. The CDR3 is made up of 16 amino acids. Authors' data handling: Reference gene primer amplification yielded estimated nucleated cell counts. Measured with immunoSEQ multiplex PCR; TCRdb has only the in-frame clones, and not every one. Clone size and V and J calls were adopted from that table, with D and trimming inferred from the DNA. The table records 70,000 to 85,000 clones, about four fifths of them present only once. The chain couples TRBV5-1 to TRBJ2-1; 8 nucleotides match TRBD1. The source is a human donor in a cohort sampled during active COVID-19. Sequencing was performed on peripheral blood. The CDR3 DNA reads as TGCGCCAGCAGCTTGGAGGACAGGGTCTCCTACAATGAGCAGTTCTTC. Translating gives CASSLEDRVSYNEQFF.